The source of this T cell receptor (beta chain) is a study of T cell responses to AZD1222 COVID-19 vaccine. Whole-study context: Pooling covered second doses at about 4 or about 12 weeks.

General observations from the study: Most donors were white British and more were female, and clonal diversity was possibly underestimated. Samples come after the peak T cell response, not at day 14. With dominance at 160-218 and 743-854, vaccine-associated CD4 TCRs spanned spike.

Concerning this clone: Its antigen remains unknown.

The assay was immunoSEQ multiplex PCR, and TCRdb's table has in-frame clones only and misses some. The table shows some 64,000 clones, with around 83% occurring only once. Trimming removed 1 base from V and 4 bases from J, with 5 bases in between. The CDR3 extends over 13 amino acids. Per germline, CDR1 SGHNT and CDR2 YENEEA. The source of this sequence is an adult in good health. This specimen consisted of peripheral blood, obtained on day 0 of AZD1222 vaccination. The chain employs TRBV11-3 and TRBJ2-1, with D perhaps TRBD1 or TRBD2 (5 bases each). DNA for the CDR3: TGTGCCAGCAGCTTAGGGGGGTACAATGAGCAGTTCTTC. Protein: CASSLGGYNEQFF.